Reported below is one TCR beta chain. Its antigen is undetermined. The record originates from a study of neoadjuvant nivolumab and ipilimumab in lung cancer. General study points: TCR sequencing covered a small number of samples. Resected tumors had greater TCR richness and clonality than uninvolved lung.

Germline CDR1 is MNHNS and CDR2 is SASEGT. This CDR3 contains 17 residues. The V end was cut by 6 bases, the J end by 0 bases, with 18 bases between. Repertoires were generated with immunoSEQ multiplex PCR, while TCRdb's copy carries only in-frame clones and drops some. This sample has more than 40,000 clones, with roughly 89% found just once. Sequencing was performed on blood, taken before neoadjuvant nivolumab, alone or with ipilimumab. V gene TRBV6-1 combines with J gene TRBJ2-1; the D gene is possibly TRBD1 (5 bases). The receptor comes from an adult with non-small cell lung cancer. Some clones in this sample may be carry-over from other donors' samples. The CDR3 protein is CASSERGFASSYNEQFF. The CDR3 DNA sequence: TGTGCCAGCAGCGAAAGGGGCTTCGCGAGCTCCTACAATGAGCAGTTCTTC.